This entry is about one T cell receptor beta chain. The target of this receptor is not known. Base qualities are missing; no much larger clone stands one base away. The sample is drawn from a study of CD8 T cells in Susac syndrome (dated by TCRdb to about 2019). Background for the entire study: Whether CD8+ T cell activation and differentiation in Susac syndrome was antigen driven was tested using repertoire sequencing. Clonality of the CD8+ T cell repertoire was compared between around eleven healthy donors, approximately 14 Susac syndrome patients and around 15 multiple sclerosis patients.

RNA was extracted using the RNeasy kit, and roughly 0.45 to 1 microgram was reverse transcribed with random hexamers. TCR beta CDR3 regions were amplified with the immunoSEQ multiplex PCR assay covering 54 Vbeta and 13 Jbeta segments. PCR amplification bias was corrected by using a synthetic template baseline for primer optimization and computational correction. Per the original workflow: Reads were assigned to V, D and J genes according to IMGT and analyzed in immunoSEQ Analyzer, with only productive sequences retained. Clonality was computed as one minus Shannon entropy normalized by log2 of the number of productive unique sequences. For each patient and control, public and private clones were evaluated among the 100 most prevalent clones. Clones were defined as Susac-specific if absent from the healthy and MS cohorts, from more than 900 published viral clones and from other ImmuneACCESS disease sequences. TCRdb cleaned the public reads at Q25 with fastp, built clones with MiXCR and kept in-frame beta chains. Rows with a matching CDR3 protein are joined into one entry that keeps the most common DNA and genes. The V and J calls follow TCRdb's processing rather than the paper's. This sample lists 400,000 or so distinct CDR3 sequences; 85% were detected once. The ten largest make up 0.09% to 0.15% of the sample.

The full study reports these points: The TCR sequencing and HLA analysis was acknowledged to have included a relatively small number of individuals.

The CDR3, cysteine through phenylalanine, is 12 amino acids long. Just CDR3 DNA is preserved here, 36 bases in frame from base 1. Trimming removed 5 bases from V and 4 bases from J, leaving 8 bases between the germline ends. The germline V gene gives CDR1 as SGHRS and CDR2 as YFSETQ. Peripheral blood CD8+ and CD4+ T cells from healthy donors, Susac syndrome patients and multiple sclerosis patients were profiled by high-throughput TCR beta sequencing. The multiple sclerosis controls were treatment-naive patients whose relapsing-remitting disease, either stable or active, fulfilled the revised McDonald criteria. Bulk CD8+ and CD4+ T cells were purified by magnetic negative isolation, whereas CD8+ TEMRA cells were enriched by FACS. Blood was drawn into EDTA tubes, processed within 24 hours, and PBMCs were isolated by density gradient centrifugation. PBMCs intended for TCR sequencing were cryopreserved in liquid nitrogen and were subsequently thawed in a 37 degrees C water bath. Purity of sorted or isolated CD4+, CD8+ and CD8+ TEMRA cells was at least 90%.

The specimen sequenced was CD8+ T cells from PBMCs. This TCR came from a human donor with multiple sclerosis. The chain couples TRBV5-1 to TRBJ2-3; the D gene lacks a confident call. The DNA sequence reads TGCGCCAGCAGAGCTTCAGCAGATACGCAGTATTTT. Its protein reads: CASRASADTQYF.